Listed below are T cell receptor beta chains from one sample, sequenced in a study of neurological immune-mediated disorders. TCRdb re-called the 5' RACE reads with MiXCR, one entry per CDR3 protein. The data hold about 81,000 distinct CDR3 sequences, with approximately 4.3% observed a single time. Input material: PBMCs. Receptors originate from a woman in her sixties with multiple sclerosis. The CDR3 runs from the conserved cysteine through the conserved F or W. The order of the fields is CDR3 protein, J gene, V gene.

CASSSPGESSDTQYF,TRBJ2-3,TRBV5-1
CASSPSLGGGSGNTIYF,TRBJ1-3,TRBV5-1
CASSLGQSTDTQYF,TRBJ2-3,TRBV7-7
CASSSPGLISPTDTQYF,TRBJ2-3,TRBV7-2
CASKDPSGYGYTF,TRBJ1-2,TRBV5-1
CASSQDRTSGNNEQFF,TRBJ2-1,TRBV3-1
CAVADLSYEQYF,TRBJ2-7,TRBV10-3
CASNQQGAGAFF,TRBJ1-1,TRBV10-2
CASSVDQRTDTQYF,TRBJ2-3,TRBV9
CASSLAIGDGAFSEQYF,TRBJ2-7,TRBV12-3/TRBV12-4
CASSAFDGEETQYF,TRBJ2-5,TRBV10-1
CASSPGDLWDTQYF,TRBJ2-3,TRBV5-1
CASSLTGNPTSEAFF,TRBJ1-1,TRBV6-2/TRBV6-3
CASSYQGSQPQHF,TRBJ1-5,TRBV6-5
CSARDPSGGLDEQFF,TRBJ2-1,TRBV20-1